Below are 15 T cell receptor beta chains sequenced from a single sample in a study of STAT5B mutations in CD4+ large granular lymphocyte leukemia. Only in-frame clones appear in the TCRdb table, and some are missing; sequencing was by immunoSEQ multiplex PCR. This repertoire shows about 40,000 clones, roughly 80% found once; its top ten account for around 3.3%. Sequencing was done on a sample of CD4+ T cells from blood buffy coats. These receptors originate from a human donor in good health.

This chain connects TRBV14 to TRBJ2-3; D ambiguous. CDR1 SGHDN and CDR2 FVKESK come from the germline V gene. Trimming took off 2 bases at V and 8 bases at J, with 11 bases between the two ends. The CDR3 length is 13 residues. The CDR3: CASSQLGTGTQYF. DNA for the CDR3: TGTGCCAGCAGCCAACTGGGCACTGGTACGCAGTATTTT.

A single count supports this clone. This chain connects TRBV18 to TRBJ1-3, with D possibly TRBD1 on 5 matching bases. Trimming removed 2 bases at V and 0 bases at J, with 8 bases between. The CDR3 contains 15 residues. CDR1 is KGHSH, CDR2 LQKENI, per germline. The CDR3 DNA reads TGTGCCAGCTCACCAGGGGCAGACTCTGGAAACACCATATATTTT. Its protein is CASSPGADSGNTIYF.

The gene calls are TRBV6-6 and TRBJ1-5; no clear D. V lost 2 bases and J lost 3, with 14 bases in between. Germline assignment: CDR1 MNHNY and CDR2 SVGAGI (reference sequence). The CDR3 loop spans 16 amino acids. Here the CDR3 reads CASSYPSAALNQPQHF. CDR3 DNA: TGTGCCAGCAGTTACCCGTCCGCGGCACTCAATCAGCCCCAGCATTTT.

V usage is TRBV19 and J usage is TRBJ1-1; D call uncertain. V was shortened by 7 bases and J by 1 base, with 10 bases between the two germline ends. This CDR3 comprises 13 residues. The germline CDR1 and CDR2 sequences are LNHDA and SQIVND (reference sequence). The CDR3, as DNA: TGTGCCAGTAACCAAAAGGCGAACACTGAAGCTTTCTTT. As protein: CASNQKANTEAFF. Complete variable domain (other parts from reference TRBV19 and TRBJ1-1): DGGITQSPKYLFRKEGQNVTLSCEQNLNHDAMYWYRQDPGQGLRLIYYSQIVNDFQKGDIAEGYSVSREKKESFPLTVTSAQKNPTAFYLCASNQKANTEAFFGQGTRLTVV.

The chain is built from TRBV18 and TRBJ2-6; tentative D call: TRBD1 (5 bases). Germline CDR1 is KGHSH and CDR2 is LQKENI. This CDR3 spans 19 amino acids. The V end lost 3 bases, the J end lost 0 bases, and 18 bases lay between the germline ends. The CDR3 DNA follows: TGTGCCAGCTCACCCAATCTCGACAGACCCTTCTCTGGGGCCAACGTCCTGACTTTC. It specifies CASSPNLDRPFSGANVLTF.

The V gene is TRBV20-1, the J gene TRBJ2-7; 7 nucleotides line up with TRBD2. The V gene's germline CDR1 is DFQATT and CDR2 SNEGSKA (reference sequence). V was pared by 6 bases and J by 7 bases, with 6 bases of the junction left unmatched. This CDR3 is built from 11 residues. The CDR3 DNA follows: TGCAGTGCAGGGAGGGTTGGAGAGCAGTACTTC. It specifies CSAGRVGEQYF.

The chain is built from TRBV18 and TRBJ2-5, with D tentatively TRBD2 (5 bases). The CDR3 totals 12 residues. Trimming shortened V by 2 bases and J by 5 bases, and 6 bases separated the two germline ends. Looked up from germline, CDR1 is KGHSH and CDR2 is LQKENI. The CDR3 nucleotides are TGTGCCAGCTCACCAGAGCGGGAGACCCAGTACTTC. Translation: CASSPERETQYF.

The chain couples TRBV2 to TRBJ1-2; D gene uncertain. The germline V gene has CDR1 SNHLY and CDR2 FYNNEI. This CDR3 is 13 amino acids long. Between the trimmed V and J ends, which lost 6 bases and 8 bases, there was a span of 16 bases. The CDR3 loop is CASRSEMATGYTF. In DNA form, the CDR3 reads TGTGCCAGCAGATCCGAGATGGCGACGGGCTACACCTTC.

This clone has just one count. V usage is TRBV28 and J usage is TRBJ1-6; D is unclear. The CDR3 covers 15 residues. Trimming stripped 3 bases from V and 3 bases from J, with 9 bases between. The germline CDR1 and CDR2 sequences are MDHEN and SYDVKM. The CDR3 is CASSLAGGYNSPLHF. The CDR3 nucleotides are TGTGCCAGCAGTTTGGCAGGAGGCTATAATTCACCCCTCCACTTT. Full variable domain (missing parts from reference TRBV28 and TRBJ1-6): DVKVTQSSRYLVKRTGEKVFLECVQDMDHENMFWYRQDPGLGLRLIYFSYDVKMKEKGDIPEGYSVSREKKERFSLILESASTNQTSMYLCASSLAGGYNSPLHFGNGTRLTVT.

J is TRBJ2-1 and V is TRBV11-2, with D perhaps TRBD1 or TRBD2 (6 bases each). Germline loops: CDR1 SGHAT, CDR2 FQNNGV. The V and J ends lost 3 bases and 6 bases respectively, with 12 bases between them. CDR3 length: 14 amino acids. The DNA for the CDR3 is TGTGCCAGCAGCTTCCCGCCGGGGGCCAATGAGCAGTTCTTC. Translating gives CASSFPPGANEQFF.

This clone showed up just a few times. The gene calls are TRBV6-4 and TRBJ1-2, with TRBD1 matching over 7 bases. Germline assignment: CDR1 MRHNA and CDR2 SNTAGT. The CDR3 spans 12 residues. V shed 2 bases, J shed 8 bases, and the junction held 2 bases outside the gene matches. CDR3: CASSDRGQGYTF. CDR3 in DNA: TGTGCCAGCAGTGACAGGGGGCAAGGCTACACCTTC.

This chain uses TRBV28 with TRBJ1-1; D is uncertain. The germline V gene has CDR1 MDHEN and CDR2 SYDVKM. Trimming removed 2 bases at V and 5 bases at J, with 15 bases between. The CDR3 is 15 residues long. The CDR3 loop reads CASSLGGEGRTEAFF. In DNA form, the CDR3 reads TGTGCCAGCAGTTTAGGTGGGGAAGGTCGAACTGAAGCTTTCTTT.

CDR3 nucleotide sequence: TGTGCCAGCAGTGATCCGGGGAATACGCAGTATTTT. This gives the protein CASSDPGNTQYF. The V and J genes are TRBV6-1 and TRBJ2-3; tentative D call: TRBD2 (5 bases). Per the germline V gene, CDR1 is MNHNS and CDR2 is SASEGT. CDR3 length: 12 residues. The V and J ends lost 3 bases and 7 bases respectively, with 8 bases between them.

The chain has TRBV2 and TRBJ1-1; a possible D gene is TRBD1 (6 bases). Germline lookup yields CDR1 SNHLY and CDR2 FYNNEI. V lost 6 bases and J lost 10, with 12 bases in between. The CDR3 length is 11 residues. The CDR3: CASSRTGTAFF. In DNA, the CDR3 is TGTGCCAGCAGCCGCACAGGGACAGCTTTCTTT.

This chain joins TRBV6-1 and TRBJ2-7; D might be TRBD2 (5 bases). V gave up 2 bases and J gave up 4 bases, with 6 bases separating them. Looked up from germline, CDR1 is MNHNS and CDR2 is SASEGT. CDR3 length equals 12 residues. The CDR3 sequence: CASSERGYEQYF. Here the CDR3 DNA reads TGTGCCAGCAGTGAAAGAGGGTACGAGCAGTACTTC.